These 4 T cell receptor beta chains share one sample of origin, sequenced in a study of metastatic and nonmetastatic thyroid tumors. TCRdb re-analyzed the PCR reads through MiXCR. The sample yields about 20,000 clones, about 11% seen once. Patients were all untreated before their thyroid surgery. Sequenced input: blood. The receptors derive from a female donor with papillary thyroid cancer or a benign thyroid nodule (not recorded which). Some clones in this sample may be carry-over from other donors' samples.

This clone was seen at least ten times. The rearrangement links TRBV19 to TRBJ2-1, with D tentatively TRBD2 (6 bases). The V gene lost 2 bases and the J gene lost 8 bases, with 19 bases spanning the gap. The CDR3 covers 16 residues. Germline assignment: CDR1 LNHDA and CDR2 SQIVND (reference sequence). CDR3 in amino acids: CASSIPGLPSGDEQFF. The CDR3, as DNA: TGTGCCAGTAGTATACCGGGACTCCCTTCTGGGGATGAGCAGTTCTTC.

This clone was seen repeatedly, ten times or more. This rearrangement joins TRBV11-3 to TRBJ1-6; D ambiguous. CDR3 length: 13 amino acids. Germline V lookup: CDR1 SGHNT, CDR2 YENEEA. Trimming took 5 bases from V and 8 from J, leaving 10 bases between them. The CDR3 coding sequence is TGTGCCAGCAGCCTCGTGGTGGATTCACCCCTCCACTTT. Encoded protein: CASSLVVDSPLHF.

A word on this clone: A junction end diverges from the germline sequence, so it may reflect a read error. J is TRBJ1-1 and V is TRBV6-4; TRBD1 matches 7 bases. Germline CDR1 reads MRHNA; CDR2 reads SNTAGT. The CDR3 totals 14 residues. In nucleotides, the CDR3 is TGTGCCAGCACCGAGGGACAGTTGAGCACTGAAGATTTCTTT. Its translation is CASTEGQLSTEDFF.

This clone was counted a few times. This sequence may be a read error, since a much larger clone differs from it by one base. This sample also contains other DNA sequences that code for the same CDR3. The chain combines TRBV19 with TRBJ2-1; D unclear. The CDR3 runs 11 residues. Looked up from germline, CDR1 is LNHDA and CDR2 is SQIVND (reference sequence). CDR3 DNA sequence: TGTGCTAGCCTCAATTACAATGAGCAGTTCTTC. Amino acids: CASLNYNEQFF.